Included here is one TCR beta chain sequence, with context. Trimming took off 2 bases at V and 6 bases at J, with 14 bases between the two ends. Germline V lookup: CDR1 ENHRY, CDR2 SYGVKD. This CDR3 region has 15 residues. These data are taken from a study of control samples from healthy donors and cancer patients. The protocol was immunoSEQ multiplex PCR, while the TCRdb copy is restricted to in-frame clones and leaves out a portion. The data show about 15,000 clones, with about 89% seen just once and around a tenth held by the top ten. The chain carries TRBV10-3 and TRBJ1-5; a possible D gene is TRBD1 (6 bases). Sample: PBMCs. This sequence was found in a woman aged 70 to 79 with colorectal cancer. The CDR3 spells CAISEARGSVQPQHF. CDR3 coding DNA: TGTGCCATCAGTGAGGCCAGGGGTAGTGTTCAGCCCCAGCATTTT.